Shown below are 25 T cell receptor beta chains from a single sample sequenced in a study of cytomegalovirus exposure and HLA in healthy donors. A multiplex PCR was run with 60 Vbeta primers and 13 Jbeta primers. TCRdb keeps only in-frame clones here, not all; method: immunoSEQ multiplex PCR. Altogether about 170,000 clones are present, roughly 79% being singletons, with the ten largest covering about 2.1%. The sequencing sample was made of PBMCs. The receptors were gathered from a woman aged 25 to 39 in good health and CMV-seropositive.

This clone was observed once. The CDR3 nucleotides read TGTGCCACCCGGGACAGCTATAATTCACCCCTCCACTTT. Protein product: CATRDSYNSPLHF. The genes are TRBV28 and TRBJ1-6; 7 bases match TRBD1. The germline V gene has CDR1 MDHEN and CDR2 SYDVKM. The CDR3 runs 13 residues. The V and J ends lost 10 bases and 3 bases, in that order; junction bases with no gene match: 3.

The chain combines TRBV7-2 with TRBJ1-1; 7 bases line up with TRBD1. V lost 2 bases and J lost 1; bases outside the gene matches: 1. From germline, CDR1 is SGHTA and CDR2 FQGNSA. This CDR3 spans 14 amino acids. CDR3 loop: CASSLNRGNTEAFF. In DNA form, the CDR3 reads TGTGCCAGCAGCTTAAACAGGGGGAACACTGAAGCTTTCTTT. The full variable domain, in which reference TRBV7-2 and TRBJ1-1 provide the parts outside the CDR3, is GAGVSQSPSNKVTEKGKDVELRCDPISGHTALYWYRQSLGQGLEFLIYFQGNSAPDKSGLPSDRFSAERTGGSVSTLTIQRTQQEDSAVYLCASSLNRGNTEAFFGQGTRLTVV.

The rearrangement links TRBV9 to TRBJ1-6; maybe TRBD1 (5 bases). The V end lost 3 bases, the J end lost 10 bases, and 23 bases lay between the germline ends. The V gene's germline CDR1 is SGDLS and CDR2 YYNGEE. The CDR3 runs to 17 residues. CDR3 loop: CASSETTQESLRSPLHF. The CDR3 region has the DNA TGTGCCAGCAGCGAAACGACACAGGAGTCCTTAAGGTCACCCCTCCACTTT.

Worth noting for this clone: Other DNA sequences within the sample encode an identical CDR3. This chain connects TRBV7-9 to TRBJ2-1; D gene uncertain. CDR3 length equals 11 residues. The V gene's germline CDR1 is SEHNR and CDR2 FQNEAQ (reference sequence). The V gene lost 5 bases and the J gene lost 7 bases, with 6 bases spanning the gap. In DNA form, the CDR3 reads TGTGCCAGCAGCCCCCAGAATGAGCAGTTCTTC. Its translation: CASSPQNEQFF.

The rearrangement links TRBV29-1 to TRBJ1-1; possibly TRBD1 for D (5 bases). Germline loops: CDR1 SQVTM, CDR2 ANQGSEA. V lost 3 bases to trimming and J lost 3 bases, with 8 bases between them. There are 12 residues in the CDR3. The CDR3 coding sequence is TGCAGCGTTGAGGAGGGGTACACTGAAGCTTTCTTT. Protein product: CSVEEGYTEAFF.

The chain carries TRBV6-5 and TRBJ1-2; no clear D. The CDR3 sequence is 14 residues long. Germline V gives CDR1 MNHEY, CDR2 SVGAGI. The ends were cut back, 6 bases at V and 0 bases at J, with 11 bases in the middle. The CDR3 reads CASREDGANYGYTF. CDR3 bases: TGTGCCAGCAGAGAGGACGGGGCTAACTATGGCTACACCTTC.

The chain uses TRBV10-1 and TRBJ2-3; the match to TRBD1 covers 9 bases. J lost 1 base, V lost 4 bases, and 12 bases had no gene match. Germline loops: CDR1 WNHNN, CDR2 SYGVQD (reference sequence). The CDR3 sequence is 18 residues long. For the CDR3, the DNA is TGCGCCAGCAGTGGATCTCCGGGACAGGGATGGGGCACAGATACGCAGTATTTT. Translation: CASSGSPGQGWGTDTQYF.

The J gene is TRBJ2-1, the V gene TRBV6-5; D uncertain. Trimming removed 2 bases from V and 5 bases from J, with 10 bases in between. CDR1 is MNHEY, CDR2 SVGAGI, per germline. CDR3 size: 14 residues. The CDR3 loop is CASSYNANDNEQFF. CDR3 nucleotides: TGTGCCAGCAGTTACAACGCGAATGACAATGAGCAGTTCTTC.

This rearrangement joins TRBV30 to TRBJ2-1; 12 bases are shared with TRBD2. The V segment lost 5 bases and the J segment 8 bases; nucleotides outside the gene matches: 4. Germline-derived CDR1 and CDR2 are GTSNPN and SVGIG (reference sequence). The CDR3 length is 13 residues. The CDR3, as DNA: TGTGCCTGGGGACTAGCGGGACGTGATGAGCAGTTCTTC. Protein: CAWGLAGRDEQFF.

The rearrangement uses TRBV10-3 and TRBJ2-7, with D tentatively TRBD1 (6 bases). CDR1 ENHRY and CDR2 SYGVKD come from the germline V gene. Trimming shortened V by 0 bases and J by 3 bases, and 21 bases separated the two germline ends. CDR3 length: 18 amino acids. CDR3 amino acids: CAISESASTGKGIYEQYF. The CDR3 DNA follows: TGTGCCATCAGTGAGTCGGCCAGCACAGGGAAAGGGATCTACGAGCAGTACTTC.

The rearrangement uses TRBV30 and TRBJ1-2, with a tentative D call TRBD1 (6 bases). CDR3 length: 15 amino acids. The V and J ends lost 0 bases and 3 bases respectively, with 14 bases between them. Germline V lookup: CDR1 GTSNPN, CDR2 SVGIG (reference sequence). The CDR3 protein is CAWSVRTEYYYGYTF. The CDR3 nucleotides are TGTGCCTGGAGTGTACGGACAGAGTATTACTATGGCTACACCTTC.

This clone was found a few times. This sequence joins TRBV18 and TRBJ2-1, with TRBD1 matching 8 bases. V was clipped by 6 bases and J by 9 bases; unmatched bases: 16. CDR3 size: 16 residues. CDR1 is KGHSH, CDR2 LQKENI, per germline. The CDR3 here is CASSDRDRKTTIEQFF. The CDR3, as DNA: TGTGCCAGCTCTGACCGGGACAGGAAGACCACCATTGAGCAGTTCTTC.

The chain employs TRBV6-5 and TRBJ2-3; weak D call: TRBD1 (7 bases). The CDR3 runs to 13 residues. Between the trimmed V and J ends, which lost 4 bases and 6 bases, there was a span of 11 bases. Germline V gene sequence: CDR1 MNHEY, CDR2 SVGAGI. The CDR3 sequence is CASSFPGGDTQYF. DNA of the CDR3: TGTGCCAGCAGTTTCCCAGGGGGGGATACGCAGTATTTT.

In DNA form, the CDR3 reads TGTGCCATCAGTGAGCCGGGACAGGGTTACTATGGCTACACCTTC. Translating it yields CAISEPGQGYYGYTF. This sequence joins TRBV10-3 and TRBJ1-2, with 9 positions matching TRBD1. The CDR3 has 15 residues. The junction had 4 bases not matched to a gene; V was cut back by 2 bases and J by 3 bases. Germline CDR1 and CDR2: ENHRY and SYGVKD.

This chain links TRBV28 with TRBJ1-2; TRBD1 matches at 7 bases. This CDR3 region has 14 residues. Germline loops: CDR1 MDHEN, CDR2 SYDVKM. Trimming cost V 6 bases and J 3 bases; bases outside gene matches: 7. The CDR3: CASRPDREDYGYTF. As DNA, the CDR3 is TGTGCCAGCAGGCCCGACAGGGAGGACTATGGCTACACCTTC.

Of note for this clone: Compared with germline, one end of the junction differs, possibly owing to a read error. The chain links TRBV7-9 to TRBJ1-1; TRBD1 matches at 9 bases. CDR3 length: 18 residues. The germline CDR1 and CDR2 sequences are SEHNR and FQNEAQ (reference sequence). Here the CDR3 reads CSSSPTFWTGAKPPRAFF. DNA for the CDR3: TGTTCCAGCAGCCCCACCTTCTGGACAGGGGCTAAGCCTCCCAGGGCTTTCTTT. Full variable domain (outside the CDR3, taken from reference TRBV7-9 and TRBJ1-1): DTGVSQNPRHKITKRGQNVTFRCDPISEHNRLYWYRQTLGQGPEFLTYFQNEAQLEKSRLLSDRFSAERPKGSFSTLEIQRTEQGDSAMYLCSSSPTFWTGAKPPRAFFGQGTRLTVV.

V gene TRBV5-4 combines with J gene TRBJ2-7; D may be TRBD2 (6 bases). Per the germline V gene, CDR1 is SGHNT and CDR2 is YYREEE (reference sequence). The CDR3 runs 14 residues. V lost 4 bases, J lost 2 bases, and 13 bases lay in between. The DNA for the CDR3 is TGTGCCAGCAGCCCAGGTGGAGGGCCCTACGAGCAGTACTTC. As protein: CASSPGGGPYEQYF.

CDR3 protein: CASSLRNSGGSYNEQFF. The CDR3 DNA follows: TGCGCCAGCAGCCTGAGAAACAGCGGGGGATCCTACAATGAGCAGTTCTTC. The genes are TRBV4-3 and TRBJ2-1, with 8 bases aligning to TRBD2. V dropped 4 bases and J dropped 1; count of bases not matched to a gene: 9. The CDR3 spans 17 residues. Germline V lookup: CDR1 LGHNA, CDR2 YSLEER.

For this clone: Other DNA sequences from this sample encode an identical CDR3 as well. V gene TRBV6-5 combines with J gene TRBJ2-7; 10 bases are shared with TRBD1. Germline assignment: CDR1 MNHEY and CDR2 SVGAGI. The ends lost 8 bases at V and 4 bases at J; junction bases unmatched: 5. This CDR3 comprises 13 residues. The CDR3 nucleotides are TGTGCCAGCCGCCGACAGGGGGCTTACGAGCAGTACTTC. This gives the protein CASRRQGAYEQYF.

The rearrangement joins TRBV5-1 to TRBJ2-1, with 8 bases aligning to TRBD1. There are 14 residues in the CDR3. V was clipped by 2 bases and J by 6 bases; unmatched bases: 4. Germline-derived CDR1 and CDR2 are SGHRS and YFSETQ. The CDR3 here is CASSLTGTGNEQFF. In DNA, the CDR3 is TGCGCCAGCAGCTTAACCGGGACAGGCAATGAGCAGTTCTTC.

The chain recombines TRBV4-1 with TRBJ2-7; 10 bases agree with TRBD2. Germline trimming cut 1 base from V and 3 bases from J; bases unmatched to any gene: 3. This CDR3 has 15 amino acids. Germline V CDR1 and CDR2: MGHRA, YSYEKL. CDR3 residues: CASSQVAGGDYEQYF. The CDR3 coding sequence is TGCGCCAGCAGCCAAGTAGCGGGGGGTGACTACGAGCAGTACTTC.

The rearrangement uses TRBV4-3 and TRBJ2-7, with D perhaps TRBD2 (6 bases). The V end lost 0 bases, the J end lost 3 bases, and 12 bases lay between the germline ends. Germline values: CDR1 LGHNA, CDR2 YSLEER. The CDR3 extends over 15 amino acids. CDR3 amino acids: CASSQEGRGFYEQYF. The CDR3 region has the DNA TGCGCCAGCAGCCAAGAGGGGCGGGGATTCTACGAGCAGTACTTC.

The genes are TRBV9 and TRBJ2-1; TRBD2 agrees at 11 bases. The V gene's germline CDR1 is SGDLS and CDR2 YYNGEE. The V gene end was trimmed by 2 bases and the J gene end by 0 bases; junction bases not matched to a gene: 4. The CDR3 consists of 17 residues. CDR3 DNA sequence: TGTGCCAGCAGCGTCAGTAGCGGGGGGGCCTCCTACAATGAGCAGTTCTTC. Protein product: CASSVSSGGASYNEQFF.

V usage is TRBV7-2 and J usage is TRBJ1-2, with D perhaps matching TRBD1 (6 bases). The CDR3 is made up of 17 amino acids. Germline CDR1 and CDR2: SGHTA and FQGNSA. Between the trimmed V and J ends, which lost 5 bases and 4 bases, there was a span of 23 bases. The CDR3 coding sequence is TGTGCCAGCAGCCCCGGGACAAGGTCTCGCGGGAGCTATGGCTACACCTTC. This codes for CASSPGTRSRGSYGYTF.

The chain combines TRBV19 with TRBJ1-5; D gene unclear. Looked up from germline, CDR1 is LNHDA and CDR2 is SQIVND (reference sequence). Deletions cut 5 bases from V and 0 bases from J, with 8 bases between. The CDR3 is 14 amino acids. The CDR3 region is CASSEINSNQPQHF. The CDR3 DNA reads TGTGCCAGTAGTGAGATTAATAGCAATCAGCCCCAGCATTTT. Variable domain in full (rest from reference TRBV19 and TRBJ1-5): DGGITQSPKYLFRKEGQNVTLSCEQNLNHDAMYWYRQDPGQGLRLIYYSQIVNDFQKGDIAEGYSVSREKKESFPLTVTSAQKNPTAFYLCASSEINSNQPQHFGDGTRLSIL.